Each of the 7 T cell receptor beta chains below was sequenced from the same sample in a study of T cells in localized non-small cell lung cancer (TCRdb year 2020). Libraries came from the immunoSEQ multiplex PCR assay. This is the immuneACCESS table as TCRdb keeps it, with only in-frame sequences that have V and J called. A part of the clones is gone; compared with another copy, unresolved V genes explain less than half, and the rest is unexplained. This sample holds 90,000 to 100,000 clones; just over 90% were observed only once. About 4% of the sample is held by the ten biggest clonotypes. Sample: PBMCs, taken before any cancer treatment. Source of these receptors: a woman aged 40-75 years with stage II squamous cell lung carcinoma.

Notes on this clone: At the DNA level, this CDR3 is encoded by other sequences in the same sample as well. The rearrangement uses TRBV5-1 and TRBJ1-1; the D gene is possibly TRBD1 (5 bases). Per the germline V gene, CDR1 is SGHRS and CDR2 is YFSETQ. The germline V and J ends were trimmed by 1 base and 0 bases, with 10 bases remaining between them. This CDR3 has 15 residues. CDR3 protein: CASSLSGQMNTEAFF. The CDR3 nucleotides read TGCGCCAGCAGCTTGTCGGGGCAAATGAACACTGAAGCTTTCTTT.

The rearrangement uses TRBV2 and TRBJ1-6; D is unresolved. Germline V gene data show CDR1 as SNHLY and CDR2 as FYNNEI. V was trimmed by 2 bases and J by 4 bases, leaving 12 bases between them. The CDR3 is 16 amino acids. CDR3 in amino acids: CASSESSQGYNSPLHF. The CDR3 DNA is TGTGCCAGCAGTGAATCGTCGCAAGGGTATAATTCACCCCTCCACTTT.

The V gene is TRBV11-3, the J gene TRBJ1-3; D is unclear. Trimming pared 5 bases from V and 4 bases from J, leaving 6 bases between. Germline V gene lookup returns CDR1 SGHNT and CDR2 YENEEA. The CDR3 sequence is 12 residues long. CDR3 protein: CASSRGGNTIYF. In DNA, the CDR3 is TGTGCCAGCAGCCGAGGAGGAAACACCATATATTTT.

As DNA, the CDR3 is TGTGCCAGCAGCCTAATACAAACCGGGGAGCTGTTTTTT. Encoded protein: CASSLIQTGELFF. The chain links TRBV7-9 to TRBJ2-2; the D is unclear. The germline V gene has CDR1 SEHNR and CDR2 FQNEAQ (reference sequence). V was pared by 5 bases and J by 5 bases, with 9 bases between. The CDR3 is 13 residues long.

The chain is built from TRBV5-1 and TRBJ2-2, with a possible D match to TRBD1 (5 bases). The CDR3 consists of 14 residues. CDR1 and CDR2 from the germline V gene are SGHRS and YFSETQ. Trimming left V 7 bases short and J 5 bases short, with 15 bases between. The CDR3 DNA is TGCGCCAGCGGGGCAGTAGGTGTAACCGGGGAGCTGTTTTTT. Translating gives CASGAVGVTGELFF.

This sequence joins TRBV10-3 and TRBJ1-1; D not resolved. Germline lookup yields CDR1 ENHRY and CDR2 SYGVKD. The germline V and J ends were trimmed by 8 bases and 2 bases, with 9 bases remaining between them. The CDR3 is 12 amino acids. Here the CDR3 DNA reads TGTGCCATCGCCGGCGGCAACACTGAAGCTTTCTTT. Protein: CAIAGGNTEAFF.

The CDR3 nucleotides are TGTGCCAGCACAGTGGTTGGGAAGAATGAGCAGTTCTTC. Translated: CASTVVGKNEQFF. This chain joins TRBV2 and TRBJ2-1; D is unclear. CDR1 and CDR2 (germline): SNHLY, FYNNEI. V dropped 7 bases and J dropped 7 bases, with 14 bases sitting between them. The CDR3 totals 13 residues. Drawing the rest from reference TRBV2 and TRBJ2-1, the complete variable domain is EPEVTQTPSHQVTQMGQEVILRCVPISNHLYFYWYRQILGQKVEFLVSFYNNEISEKSEIFDDQFSVERPDGSNFTLKIRSTKLEDSAMYFCASTVVGKNEQFFGPGTRLTVL.